The 30 T cell receptor beta chains listed next were all sequenced from one sample in a study of blood T cell repertoires in COVID-19. The assay was immunoSEQ multiplex PCR, and TCRdb's table has in-frame clones only and misses some. The sample gives around 250,000 clones, more than 75% of which show up once; 5% to 7.5% is in the top ten. Sequenced input: PBMCs or T cells enriched from blood (not recorded which). These receptors originate from a woman aged 45-65 years who had been exposed to COVID-19.

The rearrangement joins TRBV27 to TRBJ1-1; maybe TRBD1 (6 bases). V lost 7 bases to trimming and J lost 5 bases, with 14 bases between them. CDR1 is MNHEY and CDR2 is SMNVEV in the germline V gene (reference sequence). This CDR3 is 13 amino acids long. CDR3 sequence (DNA): TGTGCCAGCACCAGGACAGTAGGAACTGAAGCTTTCTTT. Protein: CASTRTVGTEAFF.

The chain uses TRBV9 and TRBJ2-7, with D possibly being TRBD1 (6 bases). V was trimmed by 0 bases and J by 2 bases, leaving 12 bases between them. In germline, CDR1 is SGDLS, CDR2 YYNGEE. The CDR3 length is 15 residues. The CDR3 protein is CASSVGQGRTYEQYF. The CDR3 DNA reads as TGTGCCAGCAGCGTAGGGCAGGGGAGAACCTACGAGCAGTACTTC.

This clone was counted a few times. The chain has TRBV5-6 and TRBJ1-5; 7 nucleotides agree with TRBD1. The length of the CDR3 is 14 residues. Germline V CDR1 and CDR2: SGHDT, YYEEEE. Unmatched junction bases numbered 2, after V lost 0 bases and J lost 5 bases. DNA for the CDR3: TGTGCCAGCAGCTTGGGGACAGGCGATCAGCCCCAGCATTTT. Protein product: CASSLGTGDQPQHF. Supplemented by reference TRBV5-6 and TRBJ1-5, the full variable domain reads DAGVTQSPTHLIKTRGQQVTLRCSPKSGHDTVSWYQQALGQGPQFIFQYYEEEERQRGNFPDRFSGHQFPNYSSELNVNALLLGDSALYLCASSLGTGDQPQHFGDGTRLSIL.

This chain joins TRBV6-1 and TRBJ2-7; weak D call: TRBD2 (5 bases). V was pared by 0 bases and J by 6 bases, with 12 bases between. The CDR3 spans 14 residues. The germline CDR1 and CDR2 sequences are MNHNS and SASEGT. CDR3: CASSEALAGGEQYF. CDR3 coding DNA: TGTGCCAGCAGTGAAGCTCTAGCTGGTGGCGAGCAGTACTTC.

The CDR3 bases are TGTGCCACCAGCAGAGATCACTCGAGCGGGGGGAATGAGCAGTTCTTC. It translates to CATSRDHSSGGNEQFF. The genes are TRBV15 and TRBJ2-1; 9 bases agree with TRBD2. This CDR3 comprises 16 residues. The junction had 7 bases not matched to a gene; V was cut back by 0 bases and J by 7 bases. Germline lookup yields CDR1 LNHNV and CDR2 YYDKDF (reference sequence).

This rearrangement joins TRBV21-1 to TRBJ1-2; TRBD1 was called by the table and not checked on the DNA. TRBV21-1 is noted as a pseudogene. The CDR3 loop spans 13 amino acids. The CDR3 here is CASSKGDSYGYTF. Here the CDR3 DNA reads TGTGCCAGCAGCAAAGGGGACAGCTATGGCTACACCTTC.

For the CDR3, the DNA is TGTGCCAGCAGCATCTACCGGGACAGGGGTTCCTATGGCTACACCTTC. Its protein is CASSIYRDRGSYGYTF. This chain connects TRBV13 to TRBJ1-2; 10 nucleotides align to TRBD1. After removal of 5 bases from V and 4 bases from J, the junction contained 10 bases not matched to a gene. The germline gives CDR1 PRHDT, CDR2 FYEKMQ (reference sequence). This CDR3 spans 16 amino acids.

V gene TRBV5-1 combines with J gene TRBJ2-1, with 12 nucleotides matching TRBD2. With V trimmed by 3 bases and J by 3 bases, 4 bases remained unmatched. The CDR3 has 16 amino acids. The germline gives CDR1 SGHRS, CDR2 YFSETQ. The CDR3 DNA follows: TGCGCCAGCAGCTCGACTAGCGGGGGATTCTACAATGAGCAGTTCTTC. Protein product: CASSSTSGGFYNEQFF.

The chain recombines TRBV7-9 with TRBJ2-1; D ambiguous. The CDR3 loop spans 12 amino acids. Germline V gives CDR1 SEHNR, CDR2 FQNEAQ (reference sequence). Trimming shortened V by 5 bases and J by 6 bases, and 8 bases separated the two germline ends. The CDR3 nucleotides read TGTGCCAGCAGCGTGGCATTCAATGAGCAGTTCTTC. Translating it yields CASSVAFNEQFF.

The chain links TRBV10-3 to TRBJ1-3, with 8 bases identical to TRBD1. With V trimmed by 5 bases and J by 8 bases, 5 bases remained unmatched. The CDR3 runs 13 residues. Germline CDR1 ENHRY, CDR2 SYGVKD. In DNA form, the CDR3 reads TGTGCCATCAGTCTCGGACAGGGCTACACCATATATTTT. Its translation is CAISLGQGYTIYF.

The genes are TRBV2 and TRBJ1-1; no reliable D call. CDR1 is SNHLY, CDR2 FYNNEI, per germline. The V end lost 8 bases, the J end lost 1 base, and 11 bases lay between the germline ends. The CDR3 consists of 13 residues. Here the CDR3 DNA reads TGTGCCAGCGGAAGTTACAGGAACACTGAAGCTTTCTTT. It yields the protein CASGSYRNTEAFF.

This sequence joins TRBV14 and TRBJ2-1; D possibly corresponds to TRBD1 (5 bases). Germline CDR1 is SGHDN and CDR2 is FVKESK. V lost 8 bases to trimming and J lost 0 bases, with 8 bases between them. This CDR3 has 13 amino acids. CDR3 protein: CASRQGSYNEQFF. The DNA of the CDR3 is TGTGCCAGCCGGCAGGGCTCCTACAATGAGCAGTTCTTC.

V usage is TRBV10-3 and J usage is TRBJ1-1; a weak D match, TRBD1 (5 bases). This CDR3 contains 13 residues. CDR1 is ENHRY and CDR2 is SYGVKD in the germline V gene. Deletions cut 4 bases from V and 4 bases from J, with 10 bases between. DNA of the CDR3: TGTGCCATCAGTGGGGAGGGGACCACTGAAGCTTTCTTT. Translation gives CAISGEGTTEAFF.

This clone has a handful of counts. V usage is TRBV3-1 (or the pseudogene TRBV3-2) and J usage is TRBJ1-1; 8 bases align to TRBD1. CDR1 is LGHDT and CDR2 is YNNKEL in the germline V gene (reference sequence). J gave up 4 bases and V 6 bases, and 7 bases lay outside the gene matches. CDR3 size: 14 residues. In DNA form, the CDR3 reads TGTGCCAGCAGGAACAGGGGGAGGGGCACTGAAGCTTTCTTT. It codes for CASRNRGRGTEAFF.

This chain links TRBV5-4 with TRBJ1-2; D unresolved. The CDR3 extends over 13 amino acids. Germline V gene sequence: CDR1 SGHNT, CDR2 YYREEE (reference sequence). Trimming pared 4 bases from V and 5 bases from J, leaving 12 bases between. The CDR3 sequence is CASSPWERYGYTF. The CDR3 region has the DNA TGTGCCAGCAGCCCTTGGGAGCGGTATGGCTACACCTTC.

In DNA form, the CDR3 reads TGTGCCAGCAGCTTAGGGGACAGCAGGACCCAGCATTTT. This gives the protein CASSLGDSRTQHF. The V and J genes are TRBV7-6 and TRBJ1-5; 7 bases agree with TRBD1. Germline V lookup: CDR1 SGHVS, CDR2 FNYEAQ. The CDR3 runs 13 residues. V was clipped by 1 base and J by 11 bases; unmatched bases: 5.

This chain uses TRBV7-9 with TRBJ1-1, with D unclear. The CDR3 has 13 amino acids. Germline assignment: CDR1 SEHNR and CDR2 FQNEAQ (reference sequence). V lost 4 bases and J 1 base, leaving 7 bases between the germline ends. The CDR3 loop reads CASSSRQNTEAFF. The CDR3 nucleotides are TGTGCCAGCAGCTCGAGACAGAACACTGAAGCTTTCTTT.

The chain employs TRBV19 and TRBJ2-5; D unclear. The CDR3 covers 13 residues. Trimming stripped 2 bases from V and 5 bases from J, with 9 bases between. CDR1 and CDR2 (germline): LNHDA, SQIVND (reference sequence). CDR3 region: CASSIMVGETQYF. CDR3 DNA: TGTGCCAGTAGTATAATGGTCGGGGAGACCCAGTACTTC.

The genes are TRBV19 and TRBJ1-2; 7 bases map to TRBD1. The J segment lost 8 bases and the V segment lost 10 bases, leaving 16 bases of the junction unmatched. From germline, CDR1 is LNHDA and CDR2 SQIVND (reference sequence). This CDR3 is 14 amino acids long. CDR3: CAIRTRDSSYGYTF. The DNA of the CDR3 is TGTGCCATTCGGACCCGGGACAGTTCATACGGCTACACCTTC.

The chain uses TRBV5-1 and TRBJ2-7, with TRBD1 matching 7 bases. J lost 1 base, V lost 4 bases, and 5 bases had no gene match. Germline V gene lookup returns CDR1 SGHRS and CDR2 YFSETQ. This CDR3 spans 14 amino acids. The CDR3 DNA reads TGCGCCAGCAGCCGACAGGGAAGTTCCTACGAGCAGTACTTC. This encodes CASSRQGSSYEQYF.

The V and J genes are TRBV4-1 and TRBJ1-3; no reliable D call. The germline V and J ends were trimmed by 1 base and 2 bases, with 15 bases remaining between them. CDR1 MGHRA and CDR2 YSYEKL come from the germline V gene. The CDR3 has 17 amino acids. The CDR3 nucleotides read TGCGCCAGCAGCCAAGTATCGGTCGTGTTTGCTGGAAACACCATATATTTT. This encodes CASSQVSVVFAGNTIYF.

The DNA for the CDR3 is TGCGCCAGCAGCCAAGACGGAGGCCCTGGAAACACCATATATTTT. As protein: CASSQDGGPGNTIYF. The chain combines TRBV4-3 with TRBJ1-3; D not certain. Germline V gives CDR1 LGHNA, CDR2 YSLEER. The CDR3 has 15 amino acids. V was trimmed by 0 bases and J by 2 bases, leaving 8 bases between them.

The chain couples TRBV12-3 or TRBV12-4 to TRBJ2-1, with 8 bases fitting TRBD2. The CDR3 spans 13 residues. V was pared by 8 bases and J by 5 bases, with 5 bases of the junction left unmatched. CDR3 amino acids: CASARGGDNEQFF. In nucleotides, the CDR3 is TGTGCCAGCGCCCGGGGGGGAGACAATGAGCAGTTCTTC.

This clone was seen once. V usage is TRBV5-5 and J usage is TRBJ2-7; a possible D gene is TRBD2 (5 bases). The CDR3 has 13 amino acids. The germline V and J ends were trimmed by 4 bases and 5 bases, with 13 bases remaining between them. In germline, CDR1 is SGHKS, CDR2 YYEKEE (reference sequence). CDR3 DNA sequence: TGTGCCAGCAGCGTATGGCGGGCGGACGAGCAGTACTTC. This encodes CASSVWRADEQYF.

The table lists this clone with a count of one. This chain links TRBV29-1 with TRBJ2-5, with D uncertain. Germline assignment: CDR1 SQVTM and CDR2 ANQGSEA. The CDR3 has 12 residues. V dropped 2 bases and J dropped 6 bases, with 10 bases sitting between them. CDR3 sequence reads: CSVERSAKTQYF. DNA for the CDR3: TGCAGCGTTGAAAGGTCAGCGAAGACCCAGTACTTC. The full variable domain, completed using reference TRBV29-1 and TRBJ2-5, is SAVISQKPSRDICQRGTSLTIQCQVDSQVTMMFWYRQQPGQSLTLIATANQGSEATYESGFVIDKFPISRPNLTFSTLTVSNMSPEDSSIYLCSVERSAKTQYFGPGTRLLVL.

Only a few counts were recorded for this clone. This chain joins TRBV10-3 and TRBJ1-5; weak D call: TRBD1 (5 bases). V dropped 5 bases and J dropped 0 bases, with 8 bases sitting between them. CDR1 is ENHRY and CDR2 is SYGVKD in the germline V gene. CDR3 length equals 14 residues. DNA of the CDR3: TGTGCCATCAGTCCAGGGTATAGCAATCAGCCCCAGCATTTT. Translation gives CAISPGYSNQPQHF.

This chain links TRBV28 with TRBJ1-1; 7 nucleotides line up with TRBD1. The V segment lost 2 bases and the J segment 5 bases; nucleotides outside the gene matches: 8. Germline loops: CDR1 MDHEN, CDR2 SYDVKM. There are 15 residues in the CDR3. The CDR3 here is CASSLPRGRRTEAFF. For the CDR3, the DNA is TGTGCCAGCAGTTTACCCAGGGGGAGAAGAACTGAAGCTTTCTTT.

The table lists this clone with a count of one. This chain joins TRBV2 and TRBJ1-1, with no clear D. CDR1 and CDR2 from the germline V gene are SNHLY and FYNNEI. Trimming stripped 4 bases from V and 2 bases from J, with 5 bases between. The length of the CDR3 is 12 residues. The CDR3 reads CASSVSNTEAFF. The CDR3 coding sequence is TGTGCCAGCAGTGTCAGTAACACTGAAGCTTTCTTT. The whole variable domain, filled in from reference TRBV2 and TRBJ1-1, reads EPEVTQTPSHQVTQMGQEVILRCVPISNHLYFYWYRQILGQKVEFLVSFYNNEISEKSEIFDDQFSVERPDGSNFTLKIRSTKLEDSAMYFCASSVSNTEAFFGQGTRLTVV.

The rearrangement joins TRBV5-6 to TRBJ2-1; 10 bases align to TRBD2. Germline lookup yields CDR1 SGHDT and CDR2 YYEEEE. With 6 bases clipped from V and 10 bases from J, the junction kept 16 bases outside the gene matches. The CDR3 spans 16 residues. DNA for the CDR3: TGTGCCAGCACCAACAGTCCAGCGGGGGGGCATCGGGAGCAGTTCTTC. Residues: CASTNSPAGGHREQFF.

V and J are TRBV5-1 and TRBJ2-5; 7 bases match TRBD1. The germline gives CDR1 SGHRS, CDR2 YFSETQ. V was pared by 6 bases and J by 5 bases, with 7 bases of the junction left unmatched. The length of the CDR3 is 13 residues. DNA for the CDR3: TGCGCCAGCACCACAGGGGCGGTGGAGACCCAGTACTTC. This sequence encodes CASTTGAVETQYF.